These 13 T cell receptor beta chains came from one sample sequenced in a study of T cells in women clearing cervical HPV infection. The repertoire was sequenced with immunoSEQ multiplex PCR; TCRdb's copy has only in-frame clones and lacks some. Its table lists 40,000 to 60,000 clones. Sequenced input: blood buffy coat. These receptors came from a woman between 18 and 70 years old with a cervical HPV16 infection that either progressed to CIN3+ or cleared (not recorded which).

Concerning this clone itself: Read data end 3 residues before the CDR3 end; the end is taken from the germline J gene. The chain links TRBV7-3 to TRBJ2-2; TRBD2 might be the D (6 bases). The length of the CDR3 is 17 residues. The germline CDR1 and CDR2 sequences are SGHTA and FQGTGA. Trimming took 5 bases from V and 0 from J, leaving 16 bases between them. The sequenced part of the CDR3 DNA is TGTGCCAGCAGCCCTGGGGGGATCGTAGCGAACACCGGGGAG. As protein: CASSPGGIVANTGE. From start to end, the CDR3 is CASSPGGIVANTGELFF.

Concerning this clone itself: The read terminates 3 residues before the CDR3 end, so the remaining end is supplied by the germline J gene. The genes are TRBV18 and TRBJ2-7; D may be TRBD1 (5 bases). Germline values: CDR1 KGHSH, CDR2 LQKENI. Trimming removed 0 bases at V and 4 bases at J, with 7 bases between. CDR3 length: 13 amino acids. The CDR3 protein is CASSPPPGYEQYF. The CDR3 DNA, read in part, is TGTGCCAGCTCACCACCACCAGGGTACGAG.

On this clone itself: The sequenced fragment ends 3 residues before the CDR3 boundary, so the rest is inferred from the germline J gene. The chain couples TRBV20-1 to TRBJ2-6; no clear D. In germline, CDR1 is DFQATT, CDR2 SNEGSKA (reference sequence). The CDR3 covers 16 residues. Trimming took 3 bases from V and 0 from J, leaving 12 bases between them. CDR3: CSASGRISSGANVLTF. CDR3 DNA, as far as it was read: TGCAGTGCTAGCGGCAGGATAAGCTCTGGGGCCAACGTC.

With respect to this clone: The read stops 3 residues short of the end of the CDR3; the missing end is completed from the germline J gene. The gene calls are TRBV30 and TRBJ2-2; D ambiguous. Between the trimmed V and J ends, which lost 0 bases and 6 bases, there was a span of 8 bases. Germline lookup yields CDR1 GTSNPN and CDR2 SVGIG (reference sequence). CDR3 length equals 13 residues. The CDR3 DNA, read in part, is TGTGCCTGGAGTGTAAGACGGGCCGGGGAG. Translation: CAWSVRRAGE. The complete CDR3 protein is CAWSVRRAGELFF.

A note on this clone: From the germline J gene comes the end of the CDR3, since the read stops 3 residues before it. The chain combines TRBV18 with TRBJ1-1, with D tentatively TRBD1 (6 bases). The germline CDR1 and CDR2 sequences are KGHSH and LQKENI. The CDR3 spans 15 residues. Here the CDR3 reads CASSAESGARTSAFF. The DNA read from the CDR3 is TGTGCCAGCTCAGCCGAATCAGGGGCCCGGACTAGT.

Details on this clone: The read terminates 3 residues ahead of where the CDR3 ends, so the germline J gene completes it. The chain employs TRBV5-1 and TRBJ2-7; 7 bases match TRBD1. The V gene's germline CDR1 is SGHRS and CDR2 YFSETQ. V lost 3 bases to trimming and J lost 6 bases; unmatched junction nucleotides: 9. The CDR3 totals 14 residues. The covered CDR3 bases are TGCGCCAGCAGCTCCGACAGGGTTACAGGCGAG. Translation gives CASSSDRVTGE. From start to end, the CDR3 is CASSSDRVTGEQYF.

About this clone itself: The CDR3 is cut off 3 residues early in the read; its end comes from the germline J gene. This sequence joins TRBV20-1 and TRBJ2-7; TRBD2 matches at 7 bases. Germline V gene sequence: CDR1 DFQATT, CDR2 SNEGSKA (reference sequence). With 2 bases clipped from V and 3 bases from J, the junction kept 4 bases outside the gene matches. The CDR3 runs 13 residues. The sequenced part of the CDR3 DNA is TGCAGTGCTAGAAGGCTAGCGGTCTACGAG. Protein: CSARRLAVYE. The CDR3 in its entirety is CSARRLAVYEQYF.

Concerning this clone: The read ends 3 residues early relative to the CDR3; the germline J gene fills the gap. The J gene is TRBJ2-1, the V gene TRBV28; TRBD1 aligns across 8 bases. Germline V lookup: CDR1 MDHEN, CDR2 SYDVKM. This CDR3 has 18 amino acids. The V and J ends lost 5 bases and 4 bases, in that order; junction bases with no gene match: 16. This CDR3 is CASSVRDRLLMGYNEQFF. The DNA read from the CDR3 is TGTGCCAGCAGTGTCCGGGACAGGTTACTTATGGGGTACAATGAG.

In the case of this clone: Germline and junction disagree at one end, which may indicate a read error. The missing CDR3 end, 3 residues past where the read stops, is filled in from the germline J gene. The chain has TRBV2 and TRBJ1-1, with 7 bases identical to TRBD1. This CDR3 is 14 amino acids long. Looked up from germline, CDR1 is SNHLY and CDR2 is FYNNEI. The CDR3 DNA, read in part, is TGTGCCAGCACACGACAGGGACGGAACCCTGAA. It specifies CASTRQGRNPE. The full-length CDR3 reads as CASTRQGRNPEAFF.

The CDR3 here is CSARAAGGKSTDTQYF. The CDR3 bases that were read are TGCAGTGCTAGAGCTGCAGGCGGGAAGAGCACAGATACG. The chain employs TRBV20-1 and TRBJ2-3; tentative D call: TRBD2 (6 bases). The read ends 3 residues early relative to the CDR3; the germline J gene fills the gap. Germline CDR1 reads DFQATT; CDR2 reads SNEGSKA (reference sequence). V was clipped by 1 base and J by 0 bases, with 14 bases between them. The CDR3 consists of 16 residues.

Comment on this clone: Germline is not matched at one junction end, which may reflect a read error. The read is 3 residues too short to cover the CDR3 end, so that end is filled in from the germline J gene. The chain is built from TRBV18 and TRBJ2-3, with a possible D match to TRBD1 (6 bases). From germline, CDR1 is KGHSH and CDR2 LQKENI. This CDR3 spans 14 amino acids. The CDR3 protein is CASSPFGGPETQYF. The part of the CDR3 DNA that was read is TGTGCCAGCTCACCCTTTGGGGGCCCAGAGACG.

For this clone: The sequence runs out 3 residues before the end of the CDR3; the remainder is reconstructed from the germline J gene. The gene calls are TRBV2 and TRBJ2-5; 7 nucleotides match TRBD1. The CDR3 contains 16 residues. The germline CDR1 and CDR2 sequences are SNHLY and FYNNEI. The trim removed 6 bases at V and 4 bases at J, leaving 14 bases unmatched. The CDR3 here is CASRDLGRGLRETQYF. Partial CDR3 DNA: TGTGCCAGCAGAGATCTGGGCAGGGGGTTGAGAGAGACC.

The CDR3 DNA, read in part, is TGCGCCAGCAGTCAATCGGGACAGAACACCGGGGAG. Protein product: CASSQSGQNTGE. The full CDR3 protein is CASSQSGQNTGELFF. V and J are TRBV23-1 and TRBJ2-2; D might be TRBD1 (6 bases). The read ends 3 residues before the CDR3 terminus; that terminus is restored from the germline J gene. TRBV23-1 carries the ORF label, with uncertain function. V was pared by 0 bases and J by 1 base, with 6 bases between. CDR3 size: 15 residues.